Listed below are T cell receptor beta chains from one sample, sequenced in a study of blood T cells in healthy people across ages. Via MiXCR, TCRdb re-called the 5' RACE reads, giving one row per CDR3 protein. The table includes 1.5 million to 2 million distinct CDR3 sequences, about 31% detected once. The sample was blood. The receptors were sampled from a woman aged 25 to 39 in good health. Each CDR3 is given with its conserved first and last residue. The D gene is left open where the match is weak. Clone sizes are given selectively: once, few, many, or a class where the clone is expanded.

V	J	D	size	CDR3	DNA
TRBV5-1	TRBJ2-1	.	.	CASRYRETQFF	TGCGCCAGCAGATATAGGGAGACCCAGTTCTTC
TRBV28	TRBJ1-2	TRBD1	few	CASSEDGTAYGYTF	TGTGCCAGCAGCGAAGACGGGACAGCCTATGGCTACACCTTC
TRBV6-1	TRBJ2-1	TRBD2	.	CASSLWTSGFYNEQFF	TGTGCCAGCAGCCTATGGACTAGCGGGTTCTACAATGAGCAGTTCTTC
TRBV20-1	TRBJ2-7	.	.	CIVKGSYEQYF	TGCATCGTTAAGGGCTCCTACGAGCAGTACTTC
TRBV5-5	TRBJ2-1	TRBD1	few	CASRDREQFF	TGTGCCAGCAGGGACAGGGAGCAGTTCTTC
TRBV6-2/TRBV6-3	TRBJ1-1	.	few	CASSRYGNTEAFF	TGTGCCAGCAGTCGATACGGGAACACTGAAGCTTTCTTT
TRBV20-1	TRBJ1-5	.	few	CSARDFGGGPQHF	TGCAGTGCTAGAGATTTTGGGGGAGGGCCCCAGCATTTT
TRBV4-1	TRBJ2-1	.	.	CASSQGGPEEFF	TGCGCCAGCAGCCAAGGAGGGCCGGAGGAGTTCTTC
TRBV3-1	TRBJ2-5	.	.	CASSQGAATQYF	TGTGCCAGCAGCCAAGGAGCGGCGACCCAGTACTTC
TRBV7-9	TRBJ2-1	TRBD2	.	CASSTEAGRGQFF	TGTGCCAGCAGCACAGAAGCGGGACGTGGGCAGTTCTTC
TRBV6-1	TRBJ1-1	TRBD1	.	CASKGQGGHTEAFF	TGTGCCAGCAAAGGTCAGGGGGGCCACACTGAAGCTTTCTTT